Listed below are T cell receptor beta chains from one sample, sequenced in a study of blood T cell repertoires in COVID-19. The repertoire was sequenced with immunoSEQ multiplex PCR; TCRdb's copy has only in-frame clones and lacks some. The data show about 120,000 clones, about 90% seen once. The sequenced material came from peripheral blood. These receptors originate from a woman aged 45 to 65 with active or convalescent COVID-19. Each CDR3 is given with its conserved first and last residue. The D gene is left open where the match is weak. Clone sizes are given selectively: once, few, many, or a class where the clone is expanded.

v_call: TRBV5-1; clone_size: -; d_call: -; j_call: TRBJ2-1; cdr3_aa: CASSLVGERSYNEQFF; cdr3_nt: TGCGCCAGCAGCTTGGTAGGGGAACGCTCCTACAATGAGCAGTTCTTC
v_call: TRBV7-2; clone_size: -; d_call: -; j_call: TRBJ1-2; cdr3_aa: CASSSKSGYGYTF; cdr3_nt: TGTGCCAGCAGCTCAAAATCGGGCTATGGCTACACCTTC
v_call: TRBV5-1; clone_size: -; d_call: TRBD2; j_call: TRBJ2-7; cdr3_aa: CASSLMASGSYEQYF; cdr3_nt: TGCGCCAGCAGCTTGATGGCTAGCGGGAGCTACGAGCAGTACTTC
v_call: TRBV27; clone_size: -; d_call: TRBD1; j_call: TRBJ2-2; cdr3_aa: CASSSGTDPTGELFF; cdr3_nt: TGTGCCAGCAGTTCCGGGACAGACCCAACCGGGGAGCTGTTTTTT
v_call: TRBV2; clone_size: -; d_call: -; j_call: TRBJ2-1; cdr3_aa: CASELGGDRYNEQFF; cdr3_nt: TGTGCGAGCGAACTCGGAGGGGATCGATACAATGAGCAGTTCTTC
v_call: TRBV5-8; clone_size: -; d_call: -; j_call: TRBJ1-5; cdr3_aa: CASSWGGSGQPQHF; cdr3_nt: TGTGCCAGCAGCTGGGGGGGGTCTGGGCAGCCCCAGCATTTT
v_call: TRBV28; clone_size: -; d_call: -; j_call: TRBJ1-6; cdr3_aa: CASSFLRGGNSPLHF; cdr3_nt: TGTGCCAGCAGTTTTCTGAGGGGAGGGAATTCACCCCTCCACTTT
v_call: TRBV7-8; clone_size: -; d_call: -; j_call: TRBJ1-2; cdr3_aa: CASSSLSKGGVYGYTF; cdr3_nt: TGTGCCAGCAGCTCTCTCTCTAAGGGGGGGGTCTATGGCTACACCTTC
v_call: TRBV7-2; clone_size: -; d_call: -; j_call: TRBJ2-5; cdr3_aa: CASSLDLERLETQYF; cdr3_nt: TGTGCCAGCAGCTTAGACTTGGAGCGACTAGAGACCCAGTACTTC
v_call: TRBV28; clone_size: -; d_call: -; j_call: TRBJ2-5; cdr3_aa: CASASGTQYF; cdr3_nt: TGTGCCAGCGCCTCGGGAACCCAGTACTTC
v_call: TRBV7-9; clone_size: -; d_call: TRBD2; j_call: TRBJ2-7; cdr3_aa: CASSLRTSGNYEQYF; cdr3_nt: TGTGCCAGCAGCTTAAGAACTAGCGGGAACTACGAGCAGTACTTC
v_call: TRBV7-8; clone_size: -; d_call: TRBD1; j_call: TRBJ1-4; cdr3_aa: CASSLPGTGAEKLFF; cdr3_nt: TGTGCCAGCAGCCTCCCCGGGACAGGAGCTGAAAAACTGTTTTTT
v_call: TRBV5-1; clone_size: few; d_call: -; j_call: TRBJ2-7; cdr3_aa: CASSLDRIGEQYF; cdr3_nt: TGCGCCAGCAGCTTAGACAGGATCGGGGAGCAGTACTTC
v_call: TRBV6-2/TRBV6-3; clone_size: -; d_call: -; j_call: TRBJ1-2; cdr3_aa: CASSYSVSATGGYTF; cdr3_nt: TGTGCCAGCAGTTACTCGGTGTCCGCCACCGGTGGCTACACCTTC